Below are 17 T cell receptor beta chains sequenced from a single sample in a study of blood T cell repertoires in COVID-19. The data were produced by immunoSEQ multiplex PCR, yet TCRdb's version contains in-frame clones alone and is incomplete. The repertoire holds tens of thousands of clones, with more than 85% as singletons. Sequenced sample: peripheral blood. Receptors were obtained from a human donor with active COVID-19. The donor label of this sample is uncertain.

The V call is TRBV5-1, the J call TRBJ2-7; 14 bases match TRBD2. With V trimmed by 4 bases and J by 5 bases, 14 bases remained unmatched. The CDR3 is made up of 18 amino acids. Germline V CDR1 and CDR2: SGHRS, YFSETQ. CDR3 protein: CASSGGLAGVIKQNEQYF. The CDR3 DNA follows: TGCGCCAGCAGCGGGGGACTAGCGGGGGTTATTAAGCAGAACGAGCAGTACTTC.

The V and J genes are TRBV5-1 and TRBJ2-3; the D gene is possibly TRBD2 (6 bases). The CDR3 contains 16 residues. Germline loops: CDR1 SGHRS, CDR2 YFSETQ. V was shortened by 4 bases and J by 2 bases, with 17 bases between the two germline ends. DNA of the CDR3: TGCGCCAGCAGCGGCCGGGACTCCCTAGACACAGATACGCAGTATTTT. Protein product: CASSGRDSLDTDTQYF.

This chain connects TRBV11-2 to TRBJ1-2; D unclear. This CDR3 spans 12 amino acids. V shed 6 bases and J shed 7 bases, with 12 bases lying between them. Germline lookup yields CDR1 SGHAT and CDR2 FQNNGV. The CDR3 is CASRGNWAGYTF. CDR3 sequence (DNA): TGTGCCAGCAGAGGAAATTGGGCTGGCTACACCTTC.

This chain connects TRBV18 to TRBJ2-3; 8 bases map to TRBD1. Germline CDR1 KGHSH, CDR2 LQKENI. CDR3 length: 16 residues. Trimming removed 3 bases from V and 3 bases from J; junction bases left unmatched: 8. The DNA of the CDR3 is TGTGCCAGCTCACCTCCAGGACAGGGTGGGACAGATACGCAGTATTTT. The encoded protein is CASSPPGQGGTDTQYF.

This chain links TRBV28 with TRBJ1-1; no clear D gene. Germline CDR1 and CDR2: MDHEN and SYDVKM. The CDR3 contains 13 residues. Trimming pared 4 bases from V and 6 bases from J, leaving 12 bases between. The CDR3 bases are TGTGCCAGCAGTTCCTGGGTTGGGCCTGAAGCTTTCTTT. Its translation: CASSSWVGPEAFF.

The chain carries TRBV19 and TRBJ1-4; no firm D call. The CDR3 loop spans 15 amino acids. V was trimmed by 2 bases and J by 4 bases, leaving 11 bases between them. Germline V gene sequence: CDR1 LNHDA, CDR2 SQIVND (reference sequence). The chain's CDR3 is CASSISGQHNEKLFF. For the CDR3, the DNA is TGTGCCAGTAGTATAAGCGGGCAGCATAATGAAAAACTGTTTTTT.

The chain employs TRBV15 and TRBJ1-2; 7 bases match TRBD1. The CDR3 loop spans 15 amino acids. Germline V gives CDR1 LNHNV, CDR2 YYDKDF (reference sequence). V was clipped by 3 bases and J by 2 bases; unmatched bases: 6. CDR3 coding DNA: TGTGCCACCAGCAGCGGACAGGAGAACAACTATGGCTACACCTTC. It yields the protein CATSSGQENNYGYTF.

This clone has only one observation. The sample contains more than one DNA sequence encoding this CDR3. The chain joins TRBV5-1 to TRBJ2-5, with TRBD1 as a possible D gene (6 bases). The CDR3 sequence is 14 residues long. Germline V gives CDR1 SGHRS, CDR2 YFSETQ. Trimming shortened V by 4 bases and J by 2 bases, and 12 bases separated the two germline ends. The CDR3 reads CASSLGGEQETQYF. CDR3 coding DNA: TGCGCCAGCAGCCTTGGGGGCGAGCAAGAGACCCAGTACTTC. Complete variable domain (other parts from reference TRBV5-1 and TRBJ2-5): KAGVTQTPRYLIKTRGQQVTLSCSPISGHRSVSWYQQTPGQGLQFLFEYFSETQRNKGNFPGRFSGRQFSNSRSEMNVSTLELGDSALYLCASSLGGEQETQYFGPGTRLLVL.

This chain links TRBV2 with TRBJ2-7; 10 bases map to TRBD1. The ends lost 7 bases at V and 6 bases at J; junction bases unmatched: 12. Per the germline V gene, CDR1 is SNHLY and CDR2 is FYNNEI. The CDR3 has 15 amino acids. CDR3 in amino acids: CASNPPGQGVTEQYF. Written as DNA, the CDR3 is TGTGCCAGCAACCCCCCAGGACAGGGGGTAACCGAGCAGTACTTC.

CDR3 region: CASSASGGSFYNEQFF. The DNA for the CDR3 is TGTGCCAGCAGTGCTAGCGGGGGGAGCTTCTACAATGAGCAGTTCTTC. The gene calls are TRBV25-1 and TRBJ2-1; TRBD2 matches at 11 bases. The germline CDR1 and CDR2 sequences are MGHDK and SYGVNS. The J segment lost 3 bases and the V segment lost 4 bases, leaving 5 bases of the junction unmatched. This CDR3 contains 16 residues.

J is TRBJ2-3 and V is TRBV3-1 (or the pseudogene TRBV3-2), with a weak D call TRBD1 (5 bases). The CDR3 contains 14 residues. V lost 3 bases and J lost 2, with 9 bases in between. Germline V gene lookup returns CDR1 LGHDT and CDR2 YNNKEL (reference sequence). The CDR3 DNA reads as TGTGCCAGCAGCCAGACAGCTGTCACAGATACGCAGTATTTT. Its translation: CASSQTAVTDTQYF.

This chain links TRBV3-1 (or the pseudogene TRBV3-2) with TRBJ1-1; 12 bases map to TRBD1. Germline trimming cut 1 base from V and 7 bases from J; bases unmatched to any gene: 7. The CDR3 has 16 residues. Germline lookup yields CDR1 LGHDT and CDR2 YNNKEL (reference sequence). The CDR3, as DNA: TGTGCCAGCAGCCAAGCTTCGGGACAGGGGGCTGGTGAAGCTTTCTTT. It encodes CASSQASGQGAGEAFF.

This chain's CDR3 is CASSLTTGLAKNIQYF. CDR3 DNA sequence: TGCGCCAGCAGCCTCACGACAGGGCTAGCCAAAAACATTCAGTACTTC. J is TRBJ2-4 and V is TRBV5-1, with TRBD1 matching 7 bases. V was clipped by 4 bases and J by 0 bases; unmatched bases: 7. The length of the CDR3 is 16 residues. In germline, CDR1 is SGHRS, CDR2 YFSETQ.

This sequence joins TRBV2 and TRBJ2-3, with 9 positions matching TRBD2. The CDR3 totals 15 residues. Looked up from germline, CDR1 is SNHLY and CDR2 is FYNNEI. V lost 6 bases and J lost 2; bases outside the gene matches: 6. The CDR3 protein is CASSPIAGDTDTQYF. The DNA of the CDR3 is TGTGCCAGCAGCCCGATAGCGGGGGACACAGATACGCAGTATTTT. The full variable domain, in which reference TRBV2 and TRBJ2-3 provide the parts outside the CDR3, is EPEVTQTPSHQVTQMGQEVILRCVPISNHLYFYWYRQILGQKVEFLVSFYNNEISEKSEIFDDQFSVERPDGSNFTLKIRSTKLEDSAMYFCASSPIAGDTDTQYFGPGTRLTVL.

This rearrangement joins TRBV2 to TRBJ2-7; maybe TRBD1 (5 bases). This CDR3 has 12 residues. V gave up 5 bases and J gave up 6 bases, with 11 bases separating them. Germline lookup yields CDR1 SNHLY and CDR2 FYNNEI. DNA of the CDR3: TGTGCCAGCAGTCCTACAAGGGGCGAGCAGTACTTC. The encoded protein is CASSPTRGEQYF.

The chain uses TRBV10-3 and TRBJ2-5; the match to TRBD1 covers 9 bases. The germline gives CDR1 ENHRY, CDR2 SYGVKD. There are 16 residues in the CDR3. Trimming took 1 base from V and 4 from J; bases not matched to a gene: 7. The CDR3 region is CAISELGQGGGETQYF. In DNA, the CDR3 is TGTGCCATCAGTGAGTTGGGACAGGGAGGAGGAGAGACCCAGTACTTC.

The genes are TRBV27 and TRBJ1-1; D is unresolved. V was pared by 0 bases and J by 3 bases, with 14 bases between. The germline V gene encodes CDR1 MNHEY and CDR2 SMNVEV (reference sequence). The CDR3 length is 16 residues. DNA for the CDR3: TGTGCCAGCAGTTTATCCCGTGGCGGCCTACACACTGAAGCTTTCTTT. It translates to CASSLSRGGLHTEAFF.